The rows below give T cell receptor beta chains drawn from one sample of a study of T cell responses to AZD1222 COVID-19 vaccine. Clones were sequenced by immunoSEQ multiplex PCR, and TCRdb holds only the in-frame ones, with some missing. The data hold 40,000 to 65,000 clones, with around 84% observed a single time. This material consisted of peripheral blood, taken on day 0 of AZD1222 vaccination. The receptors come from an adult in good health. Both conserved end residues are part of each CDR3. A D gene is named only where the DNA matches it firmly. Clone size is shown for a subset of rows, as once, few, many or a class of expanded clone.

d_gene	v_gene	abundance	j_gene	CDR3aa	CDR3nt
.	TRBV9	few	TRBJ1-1	CASSFIQGTEAFF	TGTGCCAGCAGCTTTATTCAAGGCACTGAAGCTTTCTTT
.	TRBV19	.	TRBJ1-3	CASSTRQVRNTIYF	TGTGCCAGTAGTACAAGACAGGTTCGAAACACCATATATTTT
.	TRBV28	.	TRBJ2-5	CASSPRTALGETQYF	TGTGCCAGCAGTCCCCGGACAGCCTTAGGGGAGACCCAGTACTTC
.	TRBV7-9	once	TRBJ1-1	CASSPTRNTEAFF	TGTGCCAGCAGCCCCACAAGGAACACTGAAGCTTTCTTT
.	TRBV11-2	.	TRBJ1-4	CASSLARTDEKLFF	TGTGCCAGCAGCTTAGCGAGGACTGACGAAAAACTGTTTTTT
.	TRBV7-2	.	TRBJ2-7	CASSLGGGREREQYF	TGTGCCAGCAGCTTGGGCGGAGGGCGGGAAAGGGAGCAGTACTTC
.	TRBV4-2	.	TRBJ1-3	CASSSTIADSGNTIYF	TGTGCCAGCAGCTCAACGATAGCAGACTCTGGAAACACCATATATTTT
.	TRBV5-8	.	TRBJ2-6	CASSLGQFSGANVLTF	TGTGCCAGCAGCTTGGGACAGTTCTCTGGGGCCAACGTCCTGACTTTC
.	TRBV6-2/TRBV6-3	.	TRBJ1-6	CASSMDTAEISPLHF	TGTGCCAGCAGTATGGACACCGCGGAGATTTCACCCCTCCACTTT
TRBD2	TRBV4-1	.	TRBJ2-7	CASSLLYPGLAYEQYF	TGCGCCAGCAGCCTTTTATACCCGGGACTAGCGTATGAGCAGTACTTC
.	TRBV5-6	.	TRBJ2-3	CASSLVGRRTDTQYF	TGTGCCAGCAGCTTGGTAGGGCGGCGCACAGATACGCAGTATTTT
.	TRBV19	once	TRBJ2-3	CASSLTGEYTQYF	TGTGCCAGTAGTCTAACCGGGGAATATACGCAGTATTTT
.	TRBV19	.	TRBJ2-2	CASSIAWGVRTGELFF	TGTGCCAGTAGTATAGCGTGGGGAGTGAGGACCGGGGAGCTGTTTTTT
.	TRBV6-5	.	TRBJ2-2	CASSSRGRNTGELFF	TGTGCCAGCAGTTCCCGGGGGAGGAACACCGGGGAGCTGTTTTTT
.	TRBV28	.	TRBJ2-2	CASSKFPETGELFF	TGTGCCAGCAGCAAGTTTCCGGAAACCGGGGAGCTGTTTTTT
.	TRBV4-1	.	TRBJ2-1	CASRDGETYNEQFF	TGCGCCAGCAGGGATGGAGAAACCTACAATGAGCAGTTCTTC
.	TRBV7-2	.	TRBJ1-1	CASSTGRLNTEAFF	TGTGCCAGCAGCACCGGACGGTTGAACACTGAAGCTTTCTTT
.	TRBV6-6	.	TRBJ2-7	CASSTQGSGDEQYF	TGTGCCAGCAGTACGCAGGGATCTGGGGACGAGCAGTACTTC
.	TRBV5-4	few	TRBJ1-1	CASSLGQDTEAFF	TGTGCCAGCAGCTTGGGTCAGGACACTGAAGCTTTCTTT
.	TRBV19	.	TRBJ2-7	CASKAGPYEQYF	TGTGCCAGTAAGGCGGGGCCGTACGAGCAGTACTTC
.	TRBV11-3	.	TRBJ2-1	CASTNSRHEQFF	TGTGCCAGCACCAATAGCAGGCATGAGCAGTTCTTC
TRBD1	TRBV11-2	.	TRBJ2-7	CASSLIGQGYEQYF	TGTGCCAGCAGCTTAATTGGACAGGGCTACGAGCAGTACTTC
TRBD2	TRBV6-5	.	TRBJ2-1	CASLGLAGMVEQFF	TGTGCCAGCCTTGGACTAGCGGGAATGGTTGAGCAGTTCTTC
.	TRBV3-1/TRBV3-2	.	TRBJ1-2	CASSQDVSNYGYTF	TGTGCCAGCAGCCAAGACGTCAGTAACTATGGCTACACCTTC
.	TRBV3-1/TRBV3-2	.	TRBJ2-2	CASSQGWNTGELFF	TGTGCCAGCAGCCAAGGGTGGAACACCGGGGAGCTGTTTTTT
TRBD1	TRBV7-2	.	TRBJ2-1	CASSANQGAREQFF	TGTGCCAGCAGCGCAAACCAGGGGGCGCGTGAGCAGTTCTTC
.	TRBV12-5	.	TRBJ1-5	CASGPRGPQHF	TGTGCTAGTGGTCCCCGGGGGCCCCAGCATTTT
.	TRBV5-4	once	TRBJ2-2	CASSANTGELFF	TGTGCCAGCAGCGCTAACACCGGGGAGCTGTTTTTT
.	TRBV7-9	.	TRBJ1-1	CASSRKTQGFDTEAFF	TGTGCCAGCAGCCGAAAGACACAGGGTTTTGACACTGAAGCTTTCTTT
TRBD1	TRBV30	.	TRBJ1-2	CAWIPRGGEGHGYTF	TGTGCCTGGATTCCCAGGGGGGGCGAGGGCCATGGCTACACCTTC
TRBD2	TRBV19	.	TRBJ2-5	CASSIRGLAVPPAETQYF	TGTGCCAGTAGTATACGCGGACTAGCGGTCCCTCCGGCAGAGACCCAGTACTTC
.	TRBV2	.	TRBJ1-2	CASSESRNYGYTF	TGTGCCAGCAGTGAATCGAGAAACTATGGCTACACCTTC
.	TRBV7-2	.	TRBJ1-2	CASSLAPADGYTF	TGTGCCAGCAGCTTAGCCCCGGCAGATGGCTACACCTTC
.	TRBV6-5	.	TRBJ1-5	CASSSERGYQPQHF	TGTGCCAGCAGCTCCGAGAGGGGCTATCAGCCCCAGCATTTT
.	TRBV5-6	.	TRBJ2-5	CASSLVALLQETQYF	TGTGCCAGCAGCTTGGTTGCATTGCTCCAAGAGACCCAGTACTTC
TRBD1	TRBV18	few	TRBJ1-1	CASSTRQGARTEAFF	TGTGCCAGCTCAACGCGCCAGGGGGCTCGCACTGAAGCTTTCTTT
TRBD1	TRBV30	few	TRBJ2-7	CAWKNPGQGIHEQYF	TGTGCCTGGAAGAATCCGGGACAGGGGATTCACGAGCAGTACTTC
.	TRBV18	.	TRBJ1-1	CASSPRTNTEAFF	TGTGCCAGCTCACCAAGGACAAACACTGAAGCTTTCTTT
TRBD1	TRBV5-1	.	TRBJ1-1	CASSLGYRYGQGGTEAFF	TGCGCCAGCAGCTTGGGCTATCGATACGGACAGGGAGGCACTGAAGCTTTCTTT
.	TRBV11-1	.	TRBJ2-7	CASSARWGITYEQYF	TGTGCCAGCAGCGCAAGATGGGGGATTACCTACGAGCAGTACTTC
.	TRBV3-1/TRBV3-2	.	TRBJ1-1	CASSHRSGGTEAFF	TGTGCCAGCAGCCATCGGTCCGGGGGCACTGAAGCTTTCTTT
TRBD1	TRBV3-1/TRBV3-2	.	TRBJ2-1	CASSPGGQGGVGKQFF	TGTGCCAGCAGCCCCGGAGGACAGGGGGGTGTGGGTAAGCAGTTCTTC
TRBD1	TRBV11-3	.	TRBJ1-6	CASSNEGQIYNSPLHF	TGTGCCAGCAGCAACGAGGGACAGATCTATAATTCACCCCTCCACTTT
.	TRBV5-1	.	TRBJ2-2	CASRVRNTGELFF	TGCGCCAGCAGGGTTAGGAACACCGGGGAGCTGTTTTTT
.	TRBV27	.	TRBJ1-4	CASSLWSTASNEKLFF	TGTGCCAGCAGCCTCTGGTCCACTGCGTCTAATGAAAAACTGTTTTTT
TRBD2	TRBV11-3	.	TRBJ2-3	CASSLQRLAGDTQYF	TGTGCCAGCAGCTTGCAAAGACTAGCGGGAGATACGCAGTATTTT
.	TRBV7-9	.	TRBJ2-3	CAEQVTRPRTDTQYF	TGTGCCGAGCAGGTCACTAGACCCCGCACAGATACGCAGTATTTT
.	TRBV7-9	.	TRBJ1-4	CASSLGQAMVDREKLFF	TGTGCCAGCAGCTTGGGTCAGGCCATGGTCGATCGTGAAAAACTGTTTTTT
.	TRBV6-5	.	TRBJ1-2	CASSPKGPGYTF	TGTGCCAGCAGCCCCAAGGGACCTGGCTACACCTTC
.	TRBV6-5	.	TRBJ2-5	CASSYLQTQYF	TGTGCCAGCAGTTATCTCCAGACCCAGTACTTC
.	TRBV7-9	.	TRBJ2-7	CASSSGGLLLEQYF	TGTGCCAGCAGCTCGGGCGGACTCCTACTAGAGCAGTACTTC
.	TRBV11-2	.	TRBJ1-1	CASSARRGRTDTEAFF	TGTGCCAGCAGCGCCCGACGGGGTAGAACGGACACTGAAGCTTTCTTT
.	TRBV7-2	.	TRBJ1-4	CASSDDKPVGKLFF	TGTGCCAGCAGCGATGACAAGCCGGTGGGGAAACTGTTTTTT
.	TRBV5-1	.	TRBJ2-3	CASSPVTGPTDTQYF	TGCGCCAGCAGCCCCGTGACAGGACCCACAGATACGCAGTATTTT
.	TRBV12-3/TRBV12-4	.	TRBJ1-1	CASSFLSTEAFF	TGTGCCAGCAGTTTTTTGAGCACTGAAGCTTTCTTT
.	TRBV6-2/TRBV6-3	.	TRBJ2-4	CASSYSHSKNIQYF	TGTGCCAGCAGTTACTCACACAGCAAAAACATTCAGTACTTC
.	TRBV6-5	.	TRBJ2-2	CASSYAAENTGELFF	TGTGCCAGCAGTTACGCGGCTGAAAACACCGGGGAGCTGTTTTTT